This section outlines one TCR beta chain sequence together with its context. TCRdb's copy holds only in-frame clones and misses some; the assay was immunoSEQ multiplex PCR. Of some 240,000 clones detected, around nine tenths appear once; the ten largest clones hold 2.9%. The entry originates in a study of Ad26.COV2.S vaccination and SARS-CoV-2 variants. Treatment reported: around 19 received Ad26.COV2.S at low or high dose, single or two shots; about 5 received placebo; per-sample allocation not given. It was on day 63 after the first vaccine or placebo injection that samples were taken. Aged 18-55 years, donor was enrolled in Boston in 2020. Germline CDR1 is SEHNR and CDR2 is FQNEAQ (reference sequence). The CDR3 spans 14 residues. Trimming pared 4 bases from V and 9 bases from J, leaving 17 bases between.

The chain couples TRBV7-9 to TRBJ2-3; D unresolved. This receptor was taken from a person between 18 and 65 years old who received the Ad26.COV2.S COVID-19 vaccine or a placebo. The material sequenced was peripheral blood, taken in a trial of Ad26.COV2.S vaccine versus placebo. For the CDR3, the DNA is TGTGCCAGCAGCTCCGATGGCGACCACATGACGCAGTATTTT. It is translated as CASSSDGDHMTQYF. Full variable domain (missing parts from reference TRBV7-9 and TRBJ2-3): DTGVSQNPRHKITKRGQNVTFRCDPISEHNRLYWYRQTLGQGPEFLTYFQNEAQLEKSRLLSDRFSAERPKGSFSTLEIQRTEQGDSAMYLCASSSDGDHMTQYFGPGTRLTVL.